The rows below give T cell receptor beta chains drawn from one sample of a study of cytomegalovirus exposure and HLA in healthy donors. This table comes from immunoSEQ multiplex PCR, and its TCRdb copy is limited to in-frame clones, with some not included. The sample shows roughly 140,000 clones, around 80% of them seen only once. Specimen: PBMCs. The receptors originated from a middle-aged man in good health and CMV-seronegative. Both conserved end residues are part of each CDR3. A D gene is named only where the DNA matches it firmly. Some rows have no size entry. The others give once, few or many, or a class for an expanded clone.

J gene: TRBJ1-4
D gene: TRBD1
V gene: TRBV15
clone size: .
CDR3 DNA: TGTGCCACCAGCAGAGACCGGACAGGAGGGACTAATGAAAAACTGTTTTTT
CDR3 protein: CATSRDRTGGTNEKLFF

J gene: TRBJ1-1
D gene: TRBD1
V gene: TRBV6-5
clone size: few
CDR3 DNA: TGTGCCAGCAGTGGACAGGCGAACACTGAAGCTTTCTTT
CDR3 protein: CASSGQANTEAFF

J gene: TRBJ1-5
D gene: .
V gene: TRBV15
clone size: .
CDR3 DNA: TGTGCCACCAGCAGAGATCTGGGGGGTAATCAGCCCCAGCATTTT
CDR3 protein: CATSRDLGGNQPQHF

J gene: TRBJ2-7
D gene: .
V gene: TRBV25-1
clone size: .
CDR3 DNA: TGTGCCAGCAGTGAGCTCAACGAGCAGTACTTC
CDR3 protein: CASSELNEQYF

J gene: TRBJ1-2
D gene: TRBD1
V gene: TRBV4-1
clone size: .
CDR3 DNA: TGCGCCAGCAGCCAATTAGTGGCAGGGGGAGCATTTAACTATGGCTACACCTTC
CDR3 protein: CASSQLVAGGAFNYGYTF

J gene: TRBJ2-3
D gene: .
V gene: TRBV5-1
clone size: few
CDR3 DNA: TGCGCCAGCAGCTTGGAACTGGATACGCAGTATTTT
CDR3 protein: CASSLELDTQYF

J gene: TRBJ2-2
D gene: TRBD2
V gene: TRBV5-4
clone size: .
CDR3 DNA: TGTGCCAGCAGCGGAAGCGGGGGGGTAGTGACCGGGGAGCTGTTTTTT
CDR3 protein: CASSGSGGVVTGELFF

J gene: TRBJ1-2
D gene: .
V gene: TRBV7-9
clone size: once
CDR3 DNA: TGTGCCAGCAGCTTAGATATCCGCGGTGGCTACACCTTC
CDR3 protein: CASSLDIRGGYTF

J gene: TRBJ1-1
D gene: .
V gene: TRBV5-6
clone size: .
CDR3 DNA: TGTGCCAGCAGCTTCCGTAGTACTATGAACACTGAAGCTTTCTTT
CDR3 protein: CASSFRSTMNTEAFF

J gene: TRBJ2-1
D gene: .
V gene: TRBV29-1
clone size: .
CDR3 DNA: TGCAGCGTCTACTCGGGACTTGTCAATGAGCAGTTCTTC
CDR3 protein: CSVYSGLVNEQFF

J gene: TRBJ2-3
D gene: TRBD2
V gene: TRBV15
clone size: .
CDR3 DNA: TGTGCCACCAGCAGAGATCTTAGCGGGGGGGCCGCAGATACGCAGTATTTT
CDR3 protein: CATSRDLSGGAADTQYF

J gene: TRBJ2-5
D gene: .
V gene: TRBV18
clone size: .
CDR3 DNA: TGTGCCAGCTCACCACCCAGGGCCGGCCAAGAGACCCAGTACTTC
CDR3 protein: CASSPPRAGQETQYF

J gene: TRBJ2-7
D gene: TRBD2
V gene: TRBV6-1
clone size: .
CDR3 DNA: TGTGCCAGCAGTGTGTTAGCGGGGGGGACCTACGAGCAGTACTTC
CDR3 protein: CASSVLAGGTYEQYF

J gene: TRBJ1-5
D gene: .
V gene: TRBV11-1
clone size: .
CDR3 DNA: TGTGCCAGCAGCTTAGGAGACAGTAGCAATCAGCCCCAGCATTTT
CDR3 protein: CASSLGDSSNQPQHF

J gene: TRBJ2-7
D gene: .
V gene: TRBV14
clone size: .
CDR3 DNA: TGTGCCAGCAGCCAAGGTTCGGGGTTCCGCTACGAGCAGTACTTC
CDR3 protein: CASSQGSGFRYEQYF

J gene: TRBJ1-2
D gene: .
V gene: TRBV28
clone size: .
CDR3 DNA: TGTGCCAGCAGTTCCAGAGGGTACCCCCTCTATGGCTACACCTTC
CDR3 protein: CASSSRGYPLYGYTF

J gene: TRBJ2-5
D gene: .
V gene: TRBV6-5
clone size: .
CDR3 DNA: TGTGCCAGCAATGGGGGCAAGTTACAAGAGACCCAGTACTTC
CDR3 protein: CASNGGKLQETQYF

J gene: TRBJ1-4
D gene: .
V gene: TRBV5-4
clone size: .
CDR3 DNA: TGTGCCAGCAGCTTGGAAACATCAAGCGGTGAAAAACTGTTTTTT
CDR3 protein: CASSLETSSGEKLFF